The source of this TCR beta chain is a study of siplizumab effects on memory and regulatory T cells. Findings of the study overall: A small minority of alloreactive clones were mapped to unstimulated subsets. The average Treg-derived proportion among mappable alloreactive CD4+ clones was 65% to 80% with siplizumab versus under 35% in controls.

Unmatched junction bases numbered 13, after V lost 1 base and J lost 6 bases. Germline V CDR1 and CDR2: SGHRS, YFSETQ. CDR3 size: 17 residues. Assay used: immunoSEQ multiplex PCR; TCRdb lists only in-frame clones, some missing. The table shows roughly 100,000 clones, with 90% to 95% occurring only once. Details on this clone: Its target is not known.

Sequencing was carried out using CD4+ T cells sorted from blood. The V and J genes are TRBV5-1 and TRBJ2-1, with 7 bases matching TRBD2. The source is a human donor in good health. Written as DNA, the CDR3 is TGCGCCAGCAGCTTGAGGGCAGCGGGGAATGCGGGCAATGAGCAGTTCTTC. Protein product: CASSLRAAGNAGNEQFF.